The T cell receptor (beta chain) described here comes from a study of T cells in women clearing cervical HPV infection. Study findings and constraints: CIN3+ cases had significantly higher TCR richness than controls; evenness did not differ.

The CDR3 is 16 amino acids. Germline CDR1 reads LNHDA; CDR2 reads SQIVND (reference sequence). On this clone itself: Its target is unknown. The read ends 3 residues shy of where the CDR3 ends; the end is completed using the germline J gene.

Here immunoSEQ multiplex PCR was the method, and the copy in TCRdb shows in-frame clones only, minus some. The sample features 40,000 or so clones, with around 6.4% in its top ten. All donors had a single incident cervical HPV16 infection, not prevalent. The sequence was obtained from a woman between 18 and 70 years old with a cervical HPV16 infection that either progressed to CIN3+ or cleared (not recorded which). The sequenced sample was blood buffy coat. The chain recombines TRBV19 with TRBJ2-3, with TRBD2 matching 7 bases. CDR3 residues: CASSSWAAGNQETQYF. The CDR3 DNA, read in part, is TGTGCCAGTAGTTCATGGGCAGCGGGGAACCAAGAGACG.